This TCR beta chain comes out of a study of blood T cell repertoires in COVID-19. Study details: Sources were T cells, B-cell-depleted T cells, or PBMCs; the material itself was cDNA or gDNA.

From germline, CDR1 is SGHAT and CDR2 FQNNGV. Trimming took 4 bases from V and 4 from J; bases not matched to a gene: 4. There are 14 residues in the CDR3. Only in-frame clones appear in the TCRdb table, and some are missing; sequencing was by immunoSEQ multiplex PCR. The sample records tens of thousands of clones, around 90% being singletons. The clonotype comes from a human donor with active COVID-19. The donor label of this sample is uncertain. The specimen sequenced was peripheral blood. V and J are TRBV11-2 and TRBJ2-7; TRBD2 matches 10 bases. DNA of the CDR3: TGTGCCAGCAGCTCCTATAGCGGGGGGTACGAGCAGTACTTC. As protein: CASSSYSGGYEQYF.